This TCR beta chain was recorded in a study of shared clonotypes between healthy human individuals. Findings and limits, study-wide: What naive subsets generally showed was a larger estimated richness than memory subsets showed.

The CDR3 sequence is 14 residues long. Germline V CDR1 and CDR2: MNHEY, SMNVEV (reference sequence). J was trimmed by 4 bases and V by 6 bases; bases with no gene match: 6. Points on this clone: The antigen is unknown.

Each cell subset's genomic DNA was divided evenly among several immunoSEQ plates. Profiled with immunoSEQ multiplex PCR; TCRdb holds only in-frame clones, not every one. This sample has approximately 2,000,000 clones, with 93% found just once. Naive CD8 cells lacked CD45RO, underwent positive selection for CCR7 and left out terminally differentiated effector memory CD45RA+ cells. The study drew its donors from healthy HIV-negative adults without recent acute infections or vaccinations. J is TRBJ1-2 and V is TRBV27; 9 nucleotides agree with TRBD1. The sequenced sample consisted of naive CD8+ T cells from PBMCs. This clonotype was obtained from a man between 18 and 29 years old in good health. Some clones in this sample may be carry-over from other donors' samples. In nucleotides, the CDR3 is TGTGCCAGCAGATCCGGGACAGGGCTCTATGGCTACACCTTC. Translated, it gives CASRSGTGLYGYTF.